This note documents a single TCR beta chain sequence. Germline V gives CDR1 SGHNT, CDR2 YYREEE (reference sequence). CDR3 length: 14 amino acids. Trimming cost V 4 bases and J 5 bases; bases outside gene matches: 6. Participants spanned ages about 18 to 89 years and resided in some 22 US areas. Assignment of participants to cohorts was predicated upon participant-reported clinical history. The repertoire was sequenced with immunoSEQ multiplex PCR; TCRdb's copy has only in-frame clones and lacks some. The table lists over 200,000 clones, roughly nine tenths of them singletons. The data derive from a study of blood T cell repertoires in COVID-19. Study background: Specimens from acute and convalescent COVID-19 originated in the United States, Italy and Spain. T cells, B-cell-depleted T cells, or PBMCs supplied cDNA or gDNA.

This sequence joins TRBV5-4 and TRBJ2-7; 10 bases line up with TRBD2. Sequencing was carried out using PBMCs or T cells enriched from blood (not recorded which). This clonotype was sampled from a woman between 45 and 60 years old in a cohort exposed to, infected with or recovered from COVID-19 (not recorded which). Written as DNA, the CDR3 is TGTGCCAGCAGCAAAGCGGGGGGGTTAGACGAGCAGTACTTC. Translating gives CASSKAGGLDEQYF.